Here is one T cell receptor beta chain with its context. Other DNA sequences within the sample encode an identical CDR3. The data were taken from a study of metastatic and nonmetastatic thyroid tumors. With MiXCR, TCRdb reprocessed the PCR reads. Here the sample spans fewer than 20,000 clones, approximately 28% being singletons. Patients underwent thyroid surgery, and none had received any treatment before it. Losses at the gene ends were 1 base for V and 3 bases for J; bases not matched to a gene: 4. Germline CDR1 reads SGHRS; CDR2 reads YFSETQ. The CDR3 length is 15 residues. Source material: tumor tissue. The J gene is TRBJ2-7, the V gene TRBV5-1; TRBD1 aligns across 10 bases. The clonotype originates from a male donor with papillary thyroid cancer or a benign thyroid nodule (not recorded which). Some clones in this sample may be carry-over from other donors' samples. The CDR3 loop is CASSLTGTGVYEQYF. The CDR3 nucleotides are TGCGCCAGCAGCTTGACCGGGACAGGGGTCTACGAGCAGTACTTC. The full variable domain, rest sourced from reference TRBV5-1 and TRBJ2-7, is KAGVTQTPRYLIKTRGQQVTLSCSPISGHRSVSWYQQTPGQGLQFLFEYFSETQRNKGNFPGRFSGRQFSNSRSEMNVSTLELGDSALYLCASSLTGTGVYEQYFGPGTRLTVT.